Listed below are T cell receptor beta chains from one sample, sequenced in a study of blood T cells in healthy people across ages. Each CDR3 protein is one row after TCRdb ran MiXCR on the 5' RACE reads. Among approximately 800,000 distinct CDR3 sequences listed, 20% to 30% were seen once. The data were also submitted as part of a second study, on T cells of mothers and their children.

The sample comprised blood. The receptors here all came from a boy aged 5 to 17 in good health. The CDR3 runs from the conserved cysteine through the conserved F or W. D genes are given only for firm matches. The size entry is marked missing in some rows and otherwise reads once, few, many or a size class.

V	size	length	J	D	DNA	CDR3
TRBV30	-	15	TRBJ2-7	TRBD1	TGTGCCTGGAGTCGGACCGGGACAGGTCTCCACGAGCAGTACTTC	CAWSRTGTGLHEQYF
TRBV4-3	-	16	TRBJ2-1	TRBD2	TGCGCCAGCAGCCAAGATAGGCGGGAGGGGGGTAATGAGCAGTTCTTC	CASSQDRREGGNEQFF
TRBV12-3/TRBV12-4	-	16	TRBJ1-3	-	TGTGCCAGCAGTTTACATGGGACTTCCTCTGGAAACACCATATATTTT	CASSLHGTSSGNTIYF
TRBV4-1	few	15	TRBJ2-1	TRBD2	TGCGCCAGCAGCCAAGACCCGGGACTAGACAATGAGCAGTTCTTC	CASSQDPGLDNEQFF
TRBV5-1	-	16	TRBJ2-5	TRBD2	TGCGCCAGCAGGGGACTAGCGGGAGTGTACCAAGAGACCCAGTACTTC	CASRGLAGVYQETQYF
TRBV4-1	few	14	TRBJ1-4	-	TGCGCCAGCAGCCAAGAACAGCTTAATGAAAAACTGTTTTTT	CASSQEQLNEKLFF
TRBV7-2	few	14	TRBJ2-1	-	TGTGCCAGCAGCTTAGAAATAGGGTTCGATGAGCAGTTCTTC	CASSLEIGFDEQFF
TRBV29-1	few	15	TRBJ2-5	-	TGCAGCGTTGAATATCACCGGGTCTACCAAGAGACCCAGTACTTC	CSVEYHRVYQETQYF
TRBV11-2	few	12	TRBJ1-2	-	TGTGCCAGCAGCTACCTTCTAGGAGGCTACACCTTC	CASSYLLGGYTF
TRBV6-2/TRBV6-3	few	15	TRBJ2-7	-	TGTGCCAGCAGCCGTACCCGGGTCTTCTTCTACGAGCAGTACTTC	CASSRTRVFFYEQYF
TRBV6-1	-	15	TRBJ2-7	TRBD2	TGTGCCAGTCGACGGGGGACTAGCGGTGTGAACGAGCAGTACTTC	CASRRGTSGVNEQYF
TRBV6-2/TRBV6-3	few	15	TRBJ2-2	-	TGTGCCAGCAAAAGACAGGCGGAGAACACCGGGGAGCTGTTTTTT	CASKRQAENTGELFF
TRBV6-6	-	12	TRBJ1-1	-	TGTGCCAGCAGTCCGACAATGCGCGAAGCTTTCTTT	CASSPTMREAFF
TRBV20-1	few	15	TRBJ2-5	-	TGCAGTGCCCTCGGTAGCCTAGCGAATAAAGAGACCCAGTACTTC	CSALGSLANKETQYF
TRBV2	-	17	TRBJ2-6	-	TGTGCCAGCAGCCTACGGTCAGGGGGGGCTGGGGCCAACGTCCTGACTTTC	CASSLRSGGAGANVLTF
TRBV12-3/TRBV12-4	-	17	TRBJ2-3	-	TGTGCCAGCAGTGACATAGCGGACCAAGTTAGCACAGATACGCAGTATTTT	CASSDIADQVSTDTQYF
TRBV20-1	-	12	TRBJ2-5	-	TGCAGTGCTAGTCAGGGAAGAGAGACCCAGTACTTC	CSASQGRETQYF
TRBV7-2	few	14	TRBJ2-7	-	TGTGCCAGCAGCTTAGCGTACGGGCAGTACGAGCAGTACTTC	CASSLAYGQYEQYF
TRBV12-3/TRBV12-4	few	16	TRBJ2-3	TRBD2	TGTGCCAGCAGTCCCGGGACTAGCGGGAGTGTAGATACGCAGTATTTT	CASSPGTSGSVDTQYF
TRBV7-6	-	14	TRBJ1-1	TRBD1	TGTGCCAGCGGGACAGAATGGATGAACACTGAAGCTTTCTTT	CASGTEWMNTEAFF
TRBV5-1	once	17	TRBJ2-1	TRBD2	TGCGCCAGCAGCTCGGCTACTAGCGGGAGTCCCTACAATGAGCAGTTCTTC	CASSSATSGSPYNEQFF
TRBV20-1	few	13	TRBJ2-7	-	TGCAGTGCCTACTCGACTCAGGTCCACGAGCAGTACTTC	CSAYSTQVHEQYF
TRBV20-1	few	18	TRBJ2-4	-	TGCAGTGCTAGCTTGTATGCTTACGGGATCTCAGCCAAAAACATTCAGTACTTC	CSASLYAYGISAKNIQYF
TRBV4-3	-	17	TRBJ1-1	TRBD1	TGCGCCAGCAGCCAAATTGACAGGGGATGGGGCGGCACTGAAGCTTTCTTT	CASSQIDRGWGGTEAFF
TRBV4-2	few	17	TRBJ1-2	TRBD1	TGTGCCAGCAGCCGACCGACAGGGGGCGACCCGACCTGTGGCTACACCTTC	CASSRPTGGDPTCGYTF
TRBV30	-	13	TRBJ1-1	-	TGTGCCTGGAGTGTAGGGGGGTACACTGAAGCTTTCTTT	CAWSVGGYTEAFF
TRBV7-3	-	13	TRBJ2-2	-	TGTGCCAGCAGCTTACGACTCACCGGGGAGCTGTTTTTT	CASSLRLTGELFF
TRBV29-1	few	12	TRBJ2-5	TRBD1	TGCAGCTCCATGACAGGGGGAGAGACCCAGTACTTC	CSSMTGGETQYF
TRBV29-1	-	18	TRBJ2-3	TRBD2	TGCGGCGTTGAAGGAGCGGGAGGCCGATCCGGAAGCACAGATACGCAGTATTTT	CGVEGAGGRSGSTDTQYF
TRBV20-1	-	14	TRBJ2-3	TRBD2	TGCAGTGCTAGAATGGGGGGGAGAACAGATACGCAGTATTTT	CSARMGGRTDTQYF
TRBV28	few	14	TRBJ2-7	-	TGTGCCAGCAGTCCCACTCACACGGCCTACGAGCAGTACTTC	CASSPTHTAYEQYF
TRBV7-9	few	12	TRBJ2-1	-	TGTGCCAGCAGCTCTAGGGACGGTGAGCAGTTCTTC	CASSSRDGEQFF
TRBV28	few	14	TRBJ2-1	-	TGTGCCAGCAGCTCGAGAGGGCCTTACAATGAGCAGTTCTTC	CASSSRGPYNEQFF
TRBV4-1	-	16	TRBJ2-7	TRBD2	TGCGCCAGCAGCCAAACAACTAGCGGGTCTACCTACGAGCAGTACTTC	CASSQTTSGSTYEQYF
TRBV7-9	-	17	TRBJ2-1	TRBD2	TGTGCCAGCCGCCGGGAGGGTGCGGGAACCGGGTACAATGAGCAGTTCTTC	CASRREGAGTGYNEQFF
TRBV6-5	-	14	TRBJ1-1	TRBD1	TGTGCCAGCAGTTACACGGGACAGCCAGATGAAGCTTTCTTT	CASSYTGQPDEAFF
TRBV29-1	many	12	TRBJ2-7	TRBD1	TGCAGCGTTGAGGGACAGGCCTACGAGCAGTACTTC	CSVEGQAYEQYF
TRBV4-1	many	16	TRBJ2-1	-	TGCGCCAGCAGCCAAGATCTGGGCGGCTCCTACAATGAGCAGTTCTTC	CASSQDLGGSYNEQFF
TRBV6-5	-	13	TRBJ2-7	-	TGTGCCAGCAGTTATACTAGCTCCTACGAGCAGTACTTC	CASSYTSSYEQYF
TRBV6-1	-	13	TRBJ1-4	-	TGTGCCAGCAGTGGGTGGGGGACTGAAAAACTGTTTTTT	CASSGWGTEKLFF
TRBV20-1	-	16	TRBJ2-7	TRBD2	TGCAGTGCCGTACCCTCCGGACTAGCGGACTCCTACGAGCAGTACTTC	CSAVPSGLADSYEQYF
TRBV27	many	14	TRBJ1-5	TRBD1	TGTGCCAGCAGTCCGTGGGGACAGGAACAGCCCCAGCATTTT	CASSPWGQEQPQHF
TRBV10-3	few	13	TRBJ1-5	TRBD1	TGTGCCATCAGGAGGGACAGAAATCAGCCCCAGCATTTT	CAIRRDRNQPQHF
TRBV7-3	few	15	TRBJ2-7	-	TGTGCCAGCAGCCCGTGGACCGCACCCTCCTACGAGCAGTACTTC	CASSPWTAPSYEQYF
TRBV20-1	-	13	TRBJ2-1	TRBD1	TGCAGTGCCGACACGGGACAGGGGAATGAGCAGTTCTTC	CSADTGQGNEQFF
TRBV20-1	-	13	TRBJ1-1	TRBD1	TGCAGTGCCTCCCGGACAGGGATTACTGAAGCTTTCTTT	CSASRTGITEAFF
TRBV6-2/TRBV6-3	few	22	TRBJ1-4	-	TGTGCCAGCAGTTACTCGATTTTTGGTGGAAACCCCCGATCTTCAACTAATGAAAAACTGTTTTTT	CASSYSIFGGNPRSSTNEKLFF
TRBV28	-	13	TRBJ2-7	-	TGTGCCAGCAGCACGTGGGTAGGCTACGAGCAGTACTTC	CASSTWVGYEQYF